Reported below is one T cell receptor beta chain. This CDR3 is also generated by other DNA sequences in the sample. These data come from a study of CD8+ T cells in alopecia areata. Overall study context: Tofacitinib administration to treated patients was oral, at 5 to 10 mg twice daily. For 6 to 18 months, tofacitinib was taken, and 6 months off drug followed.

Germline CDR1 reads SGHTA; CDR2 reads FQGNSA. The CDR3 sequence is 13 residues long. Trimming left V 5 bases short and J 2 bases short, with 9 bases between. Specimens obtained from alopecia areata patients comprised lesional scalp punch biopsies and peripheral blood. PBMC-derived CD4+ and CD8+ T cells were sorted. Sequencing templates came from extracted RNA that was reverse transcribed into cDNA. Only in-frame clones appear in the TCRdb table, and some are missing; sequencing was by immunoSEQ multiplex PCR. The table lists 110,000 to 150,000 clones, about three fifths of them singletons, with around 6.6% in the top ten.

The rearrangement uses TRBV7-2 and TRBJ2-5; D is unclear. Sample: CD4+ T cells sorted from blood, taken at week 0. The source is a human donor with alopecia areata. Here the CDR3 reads CASSPGQQETQYF. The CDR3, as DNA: TGTGCCAGCAGCCCCGGGCAGCAAGAGACCCAGTACTTC. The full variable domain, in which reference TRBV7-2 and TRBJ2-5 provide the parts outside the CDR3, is GAGVSQSPSNKVTEKGKDVELRCDPISGHTALYWYRQSLGQGLEFLIYFQGNSAPDKSGLPSDRFSAERTGGSVSTLTIQRTQQEDSAVYLCASSPGQQETQYFGPGTRLLVL.